This T cell receptor (beta chain) was captured by sequencing in a study of lymphopenia after photon versus proton radiotherapy (dated by TCRdb to 2018 to 2020). Regarding the research as a whole: The immunological effects of photon versus proton radiation therapy were compared in patients with gastrointestinal tumors who developed high-grade lymphopenia. A cohort of some 22 patients with gastrointestinal tumors who received either photon or proton therapy and subsequently developed lymphopenia was included. The goal of the study was to characterize the differences between the two radiation modalities in how they affect the immune system. Beyond this particular receptor, the publication reports: Among patients across the cohort who died, overall survival time showed an inverse correlation with a larger post-nadir drop in TCR diversity. The survival association was assessed only in patients who died, and the authors presented better survival with proton therapy as a possibility rather than a demonstrated result. Once the lymphocyte count had reached its nadir, the repertoires of photon-treated patients showed oligoclonal expansion, particularly of CD8+ Temra cells, and this expansion drove the decline in diversity. During treatment, patients who received photon therapy lost naive T cells and TCR diversity and gained effector/memory populations, whereas patients who received proton therapy remained relatively stable.

This clone showed up just once. Its antigen remains undetermined. The sample holds no much larger clone one base away, and base qualities are not on file. Preparation of the library involved the immunoSEQ multiplex PCR assay. T cell repertoires were profiled with deep sequencing of rearranged TCR beta loci together with multiparametric flow cytometry. Imported from immuneACCESS, the table was reduced by TCRdb to in-frame sequences with V and J called. These copies leave out some clones; in studies compared against another copy, an unresolved V gene accounts for under half, and the cause of the remainder is not known. The sample profile shows 150,000 to 200,000 clones; about nine tenths of them were found once. 4% to 5% of the sample belongs to the ten largest clones. The germline V gene yields SGHNT for CDR1 and YENEEA for CDR2. At the junction V is shortened by 3 bases and J by 5 bases, with 11 bases in between. Including the terminal cysteine and phenylalanine, the CDR3 comprises 14 residues. Just the 42-base CDR3 DNA is kept, in frame starting at base 1.

The specimen comprised peripheral blood, sampled from a patient treated with photon-based radiotherapy. The source is a man aged 50 to 60 with gastric cancer. Rearrangement joined TRBV11-3 to TRBJ2-1; the D region possibly corresponds to TRBD2 (6 bases align). The DNA sequence is TGTGCCAGCAGCTTTTCGGGGGTAGACAATGAGCAGTTCTTC. This gives the protein CASSFSGVDNEQFF.